A single T cell receptor beta chain is shown here with its context. The antigen is unknown. The record originates from a study of shared clonotypes between healthy human individuals. Notes on the study in general: Of the naive CD4 clonotypes, approximately 5% were shared across a handful of donors. Against clonotypes common to all four donors, non-shared ones had lower generation probabilities.

A CD45RA-negative memory subset and a CD45RA+ naive subset were separated from the CD4+ cells. The germline gives CDR1 SEHNR, CDR2 FQNEAQ (reference sequence). The V and J ends lost 2 bases and 3 bases respectively, with 13 bases between them. CDR3 length: 15 amino acids. Sequencing was performed with immunoSEQ multiplex PCR; in TCRdb, only in-frame clones are kept and a portion is missing. Counted here are about 2,500,000 clones, around 94% occurring once; the ten biggest clones make up more than 0.12%. The sample comprised naive CD4+ T cells sorted from blood. Subset defined: CD45RA+ positively selected. The TCR originated in a man between 18 and 29 years old in good health. The J gene is TRBJ1-2, the V gene TRBV7-9; tentative D call: TRBD1 (6 bases). The CDR3 sequence: CASSLSGVLDYGYTF. As DNA, the CDR3 is TGTGCCAGCAGCTTATCAGGGGTTTTGGACTATGGCTACACCTTC.